Sequencing of this TCR beta chain was carried out in a study of T cells after yellow fever vaccination. Study outcomes and limitations: Contaminants from the bulk population, in the form of abundant clonotypes, could be found in FACS-sorted repertoires. By day 5 rather than day 15, the secondary response had peaked, though it was weaker. Booster samples showed a return of most primary-vaccination clones (almost 97% CD4, approximately 88% CD8).

Germline loops: CDR1 MNHEY, CDR2 SMNVEV (reference sequence). This CDR3 has 13 amino acids. V dropped 9 bases and J dropped 7; count of bases not matched to a gene: 9. The 5'RACE template-switching step produced TCR cDNA and added a universal primer site and UMIs. TCRdb used MiXCR to reprocess the 5' RACE reads, holding one entry per CDR3 protein. The sample has about 240,000 distinct CDR3 sequences, about 7% seen once. Only a few counts were recorded for this clonotype. The antigen is unknown. Here the sequenced sample was CD4+ T cells sorted from PBMCs, taken 15 days after the yellow fever booster vaccination. This sequence originates from a young man who received the YFV17D yellow fever vaccine. The J gene is TRBJ2-5, the V gene TRBV27; 9 bases are a match to TRBD2. CDR3 region: CASRISGSGTQYF. In DNA, the CDR3 is TGTGCCAGTCGGATTAGCGGGAGCGGGACCCAGTACTTC.